This T cell receptor (beta chain) derives from a study of OX40 agonist ivuxolimab in advanced cancers. Here immunoSEQ multiplex PCR was the method, and the copy in TCRdb shows in-frame clones only, minus some. The repertoire consists of tens of thousands of clones, with roughly 77% occurring once and the leading ten covering about 5%. Germline CDR1 is LGHNA and CDR2 is YNFKEQ. The germline V and J ends were trimmed by 3 bases and 0 bases, with 11 bases remaining between them. This CDR3 region has 15 residues. Material: CD4+ or CD8+ T cells sorted from blood, obtained in a trial of the OX40 agonist ivuxolimab. This clonotype originated in an adult with an advanced solid tumor such as melanoma, head and neck, liver or kidney cancer. The V gene is TRBV4-2, the J gene TRBJ1-2; TRBD1 might be the D (5 bases). CDR3 coding DNA: TGTGCCAGCAGCCAGTTCAGGGATACTAACTATGGCTACACCTTC. As protein: CASSQFRDTNYGYTF.